These 24 T cell receptor beta chains came from one sample sequenced in a study of cytomegalovirus exposure and HLA in healthy donors. In the PCR, 60 Vbeta and 13 Jbeta primers were used. The data were produced by immunoSEQ multiplex PCR, yet TCRdb's version contains in-frame clones alone and is incomplete. Here the sample spans 150,000 to 200,000 clones, 60% to 85% being singletons. The source material was PBMCs. The receptors here all came from a man aged 30 to 45 in good health and CMV-seropositive.

The rearrangement joins TRBV7-6 to TRBJ1-1; the D gene is possibly TRBD1 (6 bases). The germline CDR1 and CDR2 sequences are SGHVS and FNYEAQ. Between the trimmed V and J ends, which lost 5 bases and 7 bases, there was a span of 17 bases. This CDR3 is 14 amino acids long. This CDR3 reads CASSDDIEGGEAFF. In DNA, the CDR3 is TGTGCCAGCAGCGACGACATCGAAGGGGGTGAAGCTTTCTTT.

This clone was seen only a few times. The genes are TRBV4-3 and TRBJ2-2; possibly TRBD1 for D (5 bases). Germline V gives CDR1 LGHNA, CDR2 YSLEER. This CDR3 contains 15 residues. The V and J ends lost 2 bases and 2 bases respectively, with 9 bases between them. CDR3 region: CASSQSTGNTGELFF. The DNA of the CDR3 is TGCGCCAGCAGCCAATCCACAGGAAACACCGGGGAGCTGTTTTTT.

The V gene is TRBV29-1, the J gene TRBJ2-7; D is possibly TRBD1 (6 bases). CDR1 and CDR2 (germline): SQVTM, ANQGSEA. V was clipped by 3 bases and J by 6 bases, with 15 bases between them. This CDR3 region has 13 residues. The CDR3 loop is CSVEWNRASEQYF. Written as DNA, the CDR3 is TGCAGCGTTGAGTGGAACAGGGCAAGCGAGCAGTACTTC.

The V call is TRBV28, the J call TRBJ2-3; 7 positions match TRBD2. Unmatched junction bases numbered 9, after V lost 4 bases and J lost 2 bases. This CDR3 comprises 16 residues. Per germline, CDR1 MDHEN and CDR2 SYDVKM. CDR3 sequence (DNA): TGTGCCAGCAGTTCCCTGAGCGGGGCCCTCACAGATACGCAGTATTTT. Encoded protein: CASSSLSGALTDTQYF. The full variable domain, its missing parts supplied by reference TRBV28 and TRBJ2-3, is DVKVTQSSRYLVKRTGEKVFLECVQDMDHENMFWYRQDPGLGLRLIYFSYDVKMKEKGDIPEGYSVSREKKERFSLILESASTNQTSMYLCASSSLSGALTDTQYFGPGTRLTVL.

The V call is TRBV28, the J call TRBJ2-1; D gene ambiguous. Germline CDR1 reads MDHEN; CDR2 reads SYDVKM. V gave up 5 bases and J gave up 7 bases, with 6 bases separating them. CDR3 size: 11 residues. Here the CDR3 reads CASSIANEQFF. CDR3 nucleotides: TGTGCCAGCAGTATAGCAAATGAGCAGTTCTTC.

Remarks on this clone: Within the sample, other DNA sequences also encode this same CDR3. This chain links TRBV27 with TRBJ1-2; D gene ambiguous. Germline assignment: CDR1 MNHEY and CDR2 SMNVEV (reference sequence). Trimming left V 6 bases short and J 2 bases short, with 10 bases between. This CDR3 region has 13 residues. This chain's CDR3 is CASSLRGNYGYTF. The DNA of the CDR3 is TGTGCCAGCAGCCTCCGGGGAAACTATGGCTACACCTTC.

The chain is built from TRBV15 and TRBJ2-1, with D maybe TRBD1 (6 bases). Germline CDR1 reads LNHNV; CDR2 reads YYDKDF (reference sequence). The CDR3 is 12 amino acids. V lost 7 bases and J lost 6, with 10 bases in between. The CDR3, as DNA: TGTGCCACCAACAGGGTCGGCAATGAGCAGTTCTTC. The encoded protein is CATNRVGNEQFF.

This clone was seen just once. J is TRBJ1-4 and V is TRBV5-1, with TRBD1 as a possible D gene (5 bases). In germline, CDR1 is SGHRS, CDR2 YFSETQ. V lost 0 bases and J 10 bases, leaving 16 bases between the germline ends. CDR3 size: 15 residues. CDR3 loop: CASSLGASGGGKLFF. The CDR3 nucleotides are TGCGCCAGCAGCTTGGGCGCGTCTGGGGGGGGAAAACTGTTTTTT. The entire variable domain, with the rest obtained from reference TRBV5-1 and TRBJ1-4, is as follows: KAGVTQTPRYLIKTRGQQVTLSCSPISGHRSVSWYQQTPGQGLQFLFEYFSETQRNKGNFPGRFSGRQFSNSRSEMNVSTLELGDSALYLCASSLGASGGGKLFFGSGTQLSVL.

The table lists this clone with a count of one. This chain links TRBV27 with TRBJ1-5; 7 bases fit TRBD1. From germline, CDR1 is MNHEY and CDR2 SMNVEV (reference sequence). The CDR3 spans 14 residues. Losses at the gene ends were 2 bases for V and 6 bases for J; bases not matched to a gene: 4. CDR3 protein: CASSLRQGGQPQHF. The CDR3 DNA sequence: TGTGCCAGCAGTTTAAGACAGGGAGGTCAGCCCCAGCATTTT.

The chain carries TRBV6-4 and TRBJ1-1, with D uncertain. There are 15 residues in the CDR3. Deletions cut 3 bases from V and 5 bases from J, with 16 bases between. Germline lookup yields CDR1 MRHNA and CDR2 SNTAGT. The CDR3 loop reads CASSEVGGRRTEAFF. As DNA, the CDR3 is TGTGCCAGCAGTGAAGTGGGCGGACGGAGGACTGAAGCTTTCTTT.

The V call is TRBV2, the J call TRBJ1-5; 8 bases match TRBD1. V lost 4 bases to trimming and J lost 5 bases; unmatched junction nucleotides: 7. Germline V gene lookup returns CDR1 SNHLY and CDR2 FYNNEI. This CDR3 is built from 15 residues. The CDR3 nucleotides are TGTGCCAGCAGTGTCGACAGGGGCCGGGATCAGCCCCAGCATTTT. It is translated as CASSVDRGRDQPQHF.

The V call is TRBV9, the J call TRBJ2-2, with TRBD1 matching over 9 bases. There are 13 residues in the CDR3. Germline V gene sequence: CDR1 SGDLS, CDR2 YYNGEE. After removal of 9 bases from V and 1 base from J, the junction contained 1 base not matched to a gene. CDR3 region: CATGQGNTGELFF. The CDR3 region has the DNA TGTGCCACGGGACAGGGGAACACCGGGGAGCTGTTTTTT.

The rearrangement uses TRBV6-1 and TRBJ2-2, with D possibly being TRBD2 (5 bases). Germline CDR1 MNHNS, CDR2 SASEGT. Trimming took 3 bases from V and 1 from J, leaving 12 bases between them. CDR3 size: 16 residues. CDR3 in amino acids: CASSETGVWNTGELFF. CDR3 bases: TGTGCCAGCAGTGAGACCGGGGTTTGGAACACCGGGGAGCTGTTTTTT.

The J gene is TRBJ1-4, the V gene TRBV19; the match to TRBD1 covers 12 bases. J was trimmed by 12 bases and V by 6 bases; bases with no gene match: 5. The CDR3 loop spans 13 amino acids. CDR1 LNHDA and CDR2 SQIVND come from the germline V gene (reference sequence). CDR3 region: CASRRDRGPELFF. DNA for the CDR3: TGTGCCAGTAGAAGGGACAGGGGGCCAGAACTGTTTTTT.

The chain is built from TRBV5-1 and TRBJ2-3; 7 positions agree with TRBD1. CDR1 SGHRS and CDR2 YFSETQ come from the germline V gene. The CDR3 sequence is 14 residues long. J was trimmed by 5 bases and V by 4 bases; bases with no gene match: 7. The CDR3 protein is CASSPRQGQDTQYF. DNA for the CDR3: TGCGCCAGCAGCCCACGACAGGGCCAAGATACGCAGTATTTT.

The chain employs TRBV5-1 and TRBJ1-1; 7 bases line up with TRBD1. The CDR3 totals 15 residues. Germline CDR1 is SGHRS and CDR2 is YFSETQ. Trimming took 5 bases from V and 0 from J; bases not matched to a gene: 7. CDR3 nucleotide sequence: TGCGCCAGCAGTCCTCGGACAGGTCTGAACACTGAAGCTTTCTTT. Protein: CASSPRTGLNTEAFF.

The J gene is TRBJ2-1, the V gene TRBV7-9; 7 bases are a match to TRBD2. This CDR3 is 15 amino acids long. Germline loops: CDR1 SEHNR, CDR2 FQNEAQ (reference sequence). After removal of 5 bases from V and 9 bases from J, the junction contained 13 bases not matched to a gene. The CDR3 sequence: CASSPPAGVGGEQFF. CDR3 nucleotide sequence: TGTGCCAGCAGCCCTCCGGCGGGGGTGGGCGGTGAGCAGTTCTTC.

The chain joins TRBV5-6 to TRBJ2-3; D unresolved. The CDR3 totals 12 residues. CDR1 and CDR2 from the germline V gene are SGHDT and YYEEEE. With 2 bases removed from V and 6 bases from J, the gap between germline ends came to 7 bases. The CDR3 region has the DNA TGTGCCAGCAGCTTACCGGAGGATACGCAGTATTTT. Amino acid sequence: CASSLPEDTQYF.

This clone was picked up a small number of times. The CDR3 reads CASSVDQGRITDTQYF. The CDR3, as DNA: TGTGCCAGCAGCGTAGATCAGGGGCGAATCACAGATACGCAGTATTTT. The chain couples TRBV9 to TRBJ2-3, with D possibly matching TRBD1 (6 bases). V was trimmed by 0 bases and J by 2 bases, leaving 13 bases between them. Germline CDR1 is SGDLS and CDR2 is YYNGEE. The CDR3 spans 16 residues.

This clone has only one observation. The rearrangement uses TRBV18 and TRBJ2-1, with 10 positions matching TRBD1. The V segment lost 5 bases and the J segment 8 bases; nucleotides outside the gene matches: 9. Germline CDR1 is KGHSH and CDR2 is LQKENI. The CDR3 sequence is 15 residues long. As DNA, the CDR3 is TGTGCCAGCTCAGGACGGACAGGGGGTATGGATGAGCAGTTCTTC. The encoded protein is CASSGRTGGMDEQFF.

CDR3 DNA: TGTGCCAGCAGCAAGGACAGGGGACCCTACGAGCAGTACTTC. Residues: CASSKDRGPYEQYF. The gene calls are TRBV7-3 and TRBJ2-7; 9 nucleotides line up with TRBD1. There are 14 residues in the CDR3. The germline V gene has CDR1 SGHTA and CDR2 FQGTGA. V shed 5 bases and J 2 bases; nucleotides not matched to a gene: 4.

This chain uses TRBV9 with TRBJ1-5; the D gene is possibly TRBD1 (6 bases). Between the trimmed V and J ends, which lost 4 bases and 3 bases, there was a span of 14 bases. CDR1 SGDLS and CDR2 YYNGEE come from the germline V gene. CDR3 length: 15 amino acids. The CDR3 spells CASSPSGGYNQPQHF. The CDR3 region has the DNA TGTGCCAGCAGCCCCAGCGGGGGCTACAATCAGCCCCAGCATTTT.

The CDR3 region has the DNA TGTGCCATCAACCCCCGGGACACGAACACCGGGGAGCTGTTTTTT. It codes for CAINPRDTNTGELFF. This chain connects TRBV10-3 to TRBJ2-2, with TRBD1 as a possible D gene (6 bases). Looked up from germline, CDR1 is ENHRY and CDR2 is SYGVKD. The V end lost 7 bases, the J end lost 0 bases, and 12 bases lay between the germline ends. The CDR3 runs to 15 residues.

The CDR3 sequence: CASSEDMSNQPQHF. CDR3 sequence (DNA): TGTGCCAGCAGCGAGGACATGAGCAATCAGCCCCAGCATTTT. The chain couples TRBV2 to TRBJ1-5; the D gene is possibly TRBD1 (5 bases). Germline V lookup: CDR1 SNHLY, CDR2 FYNNEI. The CDR3 loop spans 14 amino acids. V lost 6 bases and J lost 1, with 10 bases in between.